The next 5 T cell receptor beta chains were all read from a single sample in a study of regulatory T cells in long-lasting Graves disease (dated by TCRdb to 2020 to 2022). Libraries were made using multiplex PCR. Sequencing used an Illumina HiSeq 4000. TCR beta libraries were built with iRepertoire HTBI primers and Arm-PCR amplification of CDR3 regions. TCRdb passed the public sequencing reads through fastp at Q25 and MiXCR, retaining productive beta sequences. Every distinct CDR3 protein forms one entry, paired with its most common genes and DNA. The sample table records 400,000 to 500,000 distinct CDR3 sequences; around 13% of these occur just once. Together, the top ten hold approximately 17% of the sample. The meaning of the sample's time point label: newly diagnosed GD, antithyroid drugs for less than 3 months. RNA was extracted from PBMCs in TRIzol for both TCR sequencing and RNA sequencing.

This sample also belongs to another study, concerning T cells in Graves' hyperthyroidism and ophthalmopathy.

The source material was peripheral blood mononuclear cells (PBMCs), sampled at new diagnosis, from a patient treated with antithyroid drugs. The receptor source for this set is a woman in her 50s with Graves disease. Donor details come from another sample of the same person, matched by shared clones.

Ten or more counts support this clonotype. CDR3 sequence: CASSLDRLSTLNTGELFF. The CDR3 region has the DNA TGTGCCAGCAGCTTAGATCGGTTGAGTACCCTGAACACCGGGGAGCTGTTTTTT. This chain connects TRBV11-2 to TRBJ2-2; D not resolved. The CDR3 is 18 amino acids. Germline CDR1 reads SGHAT; CDR2 reads FQNNGV. V was pared by 0 bases and J by 1 base, with 15 bases between.

This clonotype was counted many times. The chain combines TRBV28 with TRBJ2-7; D is uncertain. Trimming took 3 bases from V and 2 from J, leaving 11 bases between them. Germline loops: CDR1 MDHEN, CDR2 SYDVKM. The CDR3 has 14 residues. This chain's CDR3 is CASSFQVGPYEQYF. The DNA for the CDR3 is TGTGCCAGCAGTTTCCAGGTAGGACCCTACGAGCAGTACTTC. The full variable domain, with the rest looked up from reference TRBV28 and TRBJ2-7, is DVKVTQSSRYLVKRTGEKVFLECVQDMDHENMFWYRQDPGLGLRLIYFSYDVKMKEKGDIPEGYSVSREKKERFSLILESASTNQTSMYLCASSFQVGPYEQYFGPGTRLTVT.

The genes are TRBV28 and TRBJ1-6; 8 bases map to TRBD1. CDR1 is MDHEN and CDR2 is SYDVKM in the germline V gene. The CDR3 covers 19 residues. With 4 bases clipped from V and 10 bases from J, the junction kept 21 bases outside the gene matches. CDR3 DNA: TGTGCCAGCAGTTCCACTTTTATTCGTGACAGGGGTTACCCCTCACCCCTCCACTTT. Translation: CASSSTFIRDRGYPSPLHF.

This clonotype was detected only a few times. It is likely a read error, because the conserved phenylalanine at the end of the CDR3 is missing. Because the CDR3's place on the DNA is in doubt, the DNA is left out and the CDR3 is given as listed by TCRdb. The chain joins TRBV6-4 to TRBJ2-1. The CDR3 contains 9 residues when both ends are counted. Germline CDR1 is MRHNA and CDR2 is SNTAGT. The CDR3 spells CASSDQARL.

The sample holds many counts of this clonotype. CDR3 sequence reads: CASRESNTGELFF. CDR3 nucleotide sequence: TGCGCCAGCAGGGAGTCGAACACCGGGGAGCTGTTTTTT. This chain connects TRBV5-1 to TRBJ2-2; unclear D gene. The V gene's germline CDR1 is SGHRS and CDR2 YFSETQ. V was cut by 5 bases and J by 0 bases, with 5 bases left in between. This CDR3 has 13 amino acids.